A selection of T cell receptor beta chains follows, all from one sample in a study of blood T cell repertoires in COVID-19. TCRdb's copy holds only in-frame clones and misses some; the assay was immunoSEQ multiplex PCR. Of 300,000 to 450,000 clones detected, 85% appear once; the ten largest clones hold 3% to 4.5%. The sequenced material came from peripheral blood. The source is a woman aged 18-29 years with acute or convalescent COVID-19. The CDR3 runs from the conserved cysteine through the conserved F or W. Each record gives: J gene, D gene, V gene, clone size, CDR3 DNA, CDR3 protein. The D gene is left open where the match is weak. Clone sizes are given selectively: once, few, many, or a class where the clone is expanded.

J: TRBJ1-5
D: TRBD1
V: TRBV30
size: .
DNA: TGTGCCCAGGGGGACAGACGCGATCAGCCCCAGCATTTT
CDR3: CAQGDRRDQPQHF

J: TRBJ2-3
D: TRBD1
V: TRBV19
size: .
DNA: TGTGCCAGTAGTATAACGACAGGGGACACAGATACGCAGTATTTT
CDR3: CASSITTGDTDTQYF

J: TRBJ1-6
D: .
V: TRBV7-6
size: .
DNA: TGTGCCAGCAGCACGACATGTGCCTGCTCCTATAATTCACCCCTCCACTTT
CDR3: CASSTTCACSYNSPLHF

J: TRBJ2-1
D: .
V: TRBV25-1
size: .
DNA: TGTGCCAGCAGTGGGCCGGGAGAAAGAGGTGAGCAGTTCTTC
CDR3: CASSGPGERGEQFF

J: TRBJ1-4
D: TRBD1
V: TRBV7-9
size: .
DNA: TGTGCCAGCAGCTTTTCCCAGGGGGATGAAAAACTGTTTTTT
CDR3: CASSFSQGDEKLFF

J: TRBJ2-2
D: TRBD2
V: TRBV5-1
size: once
DNA: TGCGCCAGCAGCTTGGCCGGACTAGCGGGAGGGCACACCGGGGAGCTGTTTTTT
CDR3: CASSLAGLAGGHTGELFF

J: TRBJ2-3
D: TRBD2
V: TRBV4-1
size: .
DNA: TGCGCCAGCAGCCAAGGCCGGACTAGCGGGGGGGCAGATACGCAGTATTTT
CDR3: CASSQGRTSGGADTQYF

J: TRBJ2-7
D: .
V: TRBV5-1
size: .
DNA: TGCGCCAGCAGCCTGGACACCGAGCAGTACTTC
CDR3: CASSLDTEQYF

J: TRBJ1-1
D: .
V: TRBV5-1
size: .
DNA: TGCGCCAGCAGCTTTGGGCAGGGTGTAACTGAAGCTTTCTTT
CDR3: CASSFGQGVTEAFF

J: TRBJ1-6
D: TRBD1
V: TRBV7-3
size: .
DNA: TGTGCCAGCAGCTTAGGGACAGGGGGTTCACCCCTCCACTTT
CDR3: CASSLGTGGSPLHF

J: TRBJ1-1
D: .
V: TRBV3-1/TRBV3-2
size: .
DNA: TGTGCCAGCAGCCAAGAACTTTATAGGGGGAACACTGAAGCTTTCTTT
CDR3: CASSQELYRGNTEAFF

J: TRBJ1-5
D: TRBD1
V: TRBV19
size: .
DNA: TGTGCCAGTAGTACTACAGGGGGCCGGAATCAGCCCCAGCATTTT
CDR3: CASSTTGGRNQPQHF

J: TRBJ1-3
D: .
V: TRBV19
size: .
DNA: TGTGCCAGTAGTATAGAGGCGGATCCTGGAAACACCATATATTTT
CDR3: CASSIEADPGNTIYF

J: TRBJ1-1
D: .
V: TRBV9
size: .
DNA: TGTGCCAGCAGCGTAATGGCGGCTAACACTGAAGCTTTCTTT
CDR3: CASSVMAANTEAFF

J: TRBJ2-1
D: TRBD2
V: TRBV15
size: .
DNA: TGTGCCACCCGGACTAGCGGGGGGGATGGTGAGCAGTTCTTC
CDR3: CATRTSGGDGEQFF

J: TRBJ1-4
D: .
V: TRBV28
size: .
DNA: TGTGCCAGCAGTCGTCAATACAGTGCAACTAATGAAAAACTGTTTTTT
CDR3: CASSRQYSATNEKLFF

J: TRBJ2-1
D: TRBD1
V: TRBV28
size: .
DNA: TGTGCCAGCAGTTTATCGGCAGGGGGCCAGGGTGAGCAGTTCTTC
CDR3: CASSLSAGGQGEQFF

J: TRBJ1-3
D: .
V: TRBV6-1
size: .
DNA: TGTGCCAGCTCCGAAGACAGGTCGGCTGGAAACACCATATATTTT
CDR3: CASSEDRSAGNTIYF

J: TRBJ1-5
D: .
V: TRBV6-1
size: .
DNA: TGTGCCAGCAGCGGAGGCAATCAGCCCCAGCATTTT
CDR3: CASSGGNQPQHF

J: TRBJ1-2
D: .
V: TRBV6-4
size: .
DNA: TGTGCCAGCAGTGATGACGGGGTCGGCTACACCTTC
CDR3: CASSDDGVGYTF

J: TRBJ2-3
D: .
V: TRBV12-3/TRBV12-4
size: .
DNA: TGTGCCAGCAGTATCCAAGATACGCAGTATTTT
CDR3: CASSIQDTQYF

J: TRBJ1-2
D: TRBD1
V: TRBV6-5
size: .
DNA: TGTGCCAGCATTACGACAGGGGAGAATGGCTACACCTTC
CDR3: CASITTGENGYTF

J: TRBJ2-3
D: TRBD1
V: TRBV2
size: .
DNA: TGTGCCAGCAGCGGACAGGGGATCTCAGATACGCAGTATTTT
CDR3: CASSGQGISDTQYF

J: TRBJ1-2
D: TRBD1
V: TRBV5-1
size: .
DNA: TGCGCCAGCAGCCAGGGACAGGGGGTTGGCTACACCTTC
CDR3: CASSQGQGVGYTF

J: TRBJ2-1
D: TRBD2
V: TRBV11-2
size: .
DNA: TGTGCCAGCAGCTTAGAGGGCGGGGGGGCCGGTAATGAGCAGTTCTTC
CDR3: CASSLEGGGAGNEQFF

J: TRBJ2-2
D: TRBD2
V: TRBV5-1
size: once
DNA: TGCGCCAGCAGCTTTCTGACTAGCGGCCTAACGAACACCGGGGAGCTGTTTTTT
CDR3: CASSFLTSGLTNTGELFF

J: TRBJ1-1
D: .
V: TRBV14
size: .
DNA: TGTGCCAGCAGCTTTACAGGGATGAACACTGAAGCTTTCTTT
CDR3: CASSFTGMNTEAFF